This TCR beta chain was sequenced during a study of PD-1 blockade in classical Hodgkin lymphoma. Study background: Patients got intravenous nivolumab 3 mg/kg every 2 weeks. The study's findings and limits: Newly diagnosed patients had diversity similar to the baseline diversity of complete responders.

About this clone: Its antigen is not identified.

TCRdb keeps only in-frame clones here, not all; method: immunoSEQ multiplex PCR. In the table there are some 16,000 clones, roughly 83% of which are singletons. Germline assignment: CDR1 ENHRY and CDR2 SYGVKD. Trimming cost V 7 bases and J 3 bases, with 15 bases left between them. This CDR3 spans 14 amino acids. With no exception, relapse followed autologous stem cell transplantation in all patients, and brentuximab vedotin exposure varied. This sequence originates from a human donor with classical Hodgkin lymphoma. The chain combines TRBV10-3 with TRBJ2-5, with unresolved D. The sample here was peripheral blood mononuclear cells (PBMCs), taken before the second cycle of nivolumab. DNA of the CDR3: TGTGCCATCATGGACGCCGCCCGAAAAGAGACCCAGTACTTC. Its translation is CAIMDAARKETQYF.